Below, 8 T cell receptor beta chains from the same sample are listed, as sequenced in a study of technical replicates of blood from a few donors. Profiling relied on immunoSEQ multiplex PCR, and the TCRdb table lists in-frame clones only, not all of them. The table lists about 70,000 clones, almost 98% of them singletons. Sequencing input: T cells isolated from PBMCs. These receptors came from a human donor in good health.

The rearrangement joins TRBV28 to TRBJ1-1, with D perhaps TRBD1 (5 bases). The CDR3 length is 16 residues. Trimming cost V 5 bases and J 3 bases, with 19 bases left between them. The germline CDR1 and CDR2 sequences are MDHEN and SYDVKM. The CDR3 here is CASSPGGGKGDTEAFF. CDR3 sequence (DNA): TGTGCCAGCAGTCCCGGTGGGGGGAAAGGTGACACTGAAGCTTTCTTT.

The rearrangement joins TRBV2 to TRBJ2-1; 7 bases match TRBD2. Unmatched junction bases numbered 5, after V lost 3 bases and J lost 12 bases. Germline V gene data show CDR1 as SNHLY and CDR2 as FYNNEI. This CDR3 contains 12 residues. As DNA, the CDR3 is TGTGCCAGCAGTGAGGGACGCGGGGGGCAGTTCTTC. It specifies CASSEGRGGQFF.

Here the CDR3 DNA reads TGTGCCAGCAGCTTAGGGCTAGCCAGCGAGCAGTACTTC. Translated, it gives CASSLGLASEQYF. This sequence joins TRBV7-9 and TRBJ2-7, with D possibly matching TRBD2 (5 bases). The V end was cut by 1 base, the J end by 6 bases, with 10 bases between. This CDR3 region has 13 residues. Germline V CDR1 and CDR2: SEHNR, FQNEAQ (reference sequence).

This chain joins TRBV6-1 and TRBJ2-7; 11 bases agree with TRBD2. The CDR3 is 14 residues long. The V gene end was trimmed by 0 bases and the J gene end by 10 bases; junction bases not matched to a gene: 5. The germline CDR1 and CDR2 sequences are MNHNS and SASEGT. The DNA for the CDR3 is TGTGCCAGCAGTGAAGCTGATAGCGGGAGGGTTCAGTACTTC. Its protein product is CASSEADSGRVQYF.

This rearrangement joins TRBV10-3 to TRBJ2-4; 8 nucleotides match TRBD1. J lost 0 bases, V lost 5 bases, and 6 bases had no gene match. This CDR3 comprises 16 residues. Germline V gene data show CDR1 as ENHRY and CDR2 as SYGVKD. CDR3 loop: CAISQGAEGAKNIQYF. The CDR3 DNA sequence: TGTGCCATCAGTCAGGGGGCAGAGGGAGCCAAAAACATTCAGTACTTC.

This clone has only one observation. The V and J genes are TRBV6-5 and TRBJ1-4; maybe TRBD1 (6 bases). The CDR3 is made up of 15 amino acids. The germline V and J ends were trimmed by 4 bases and 3 bases, with 12 bases remaining between them. The germline V gene encodes CDR1 MNHEY and CDR2 SVGAGI. CDR3 sequence (DNA): TGTGCCAGCAGTTTGAGAGGGGGACCTAATGAAAAACTGTTTTTT. Its protein is CASSLRGGPNEKLFF.

For the CDR3, the DNA is TGCGCCAGCAGCCAAAAAAGAGGGACTAGCGGGAGTTCCTACGAGCAGTACTTC. This encodes CASSQKRGTSGSSYEQYF. The chain employs TRBV4-1 and TRBJ2-7; 14 bases are shared with TRBD2. Trimming removed 2 bases from V and 1 base from J; junction bases left unmatched: 7. The germline V gene encodes CDR1 MGHRA and CDR2 YSYEKL. The CDR3 contains 18 residues.

The chain recombines TRBV5-1 with TRBJ1-4, with 8 bases matching TRBD1. V lost 5 bases to trimming and J lost 4 bases; unmatched junction nucleotides: 7. Looked up from germline, CDR1 is SGHRS and CDR2 is YFSETQ. The CDR3 is 15 residues long. The CDR3 sequence is CASSSTGGDNEKLFF. The CDR3, as DNA: TGCGCCAGCAGTTCCACAGGGGGGGATAATGAAAAACTGTTTTTT.